This is a list of T cell receptor beta chains from one sample in a study of blood T cell repertoires in COVID-19. The data were produced by immunoSEQ multiplex PCR, yet TCRdb's version contains in-frame clones alone and is incomplete. Here the sample spans about 330,000 clones, approximately 85% being singletons. Sequencing used peripheral blood. Receptor source: a human donor in a cohort sampled during active COVID-19. Each CDR3 is given with its conserved first and last residue. Size is stated for part of the rows, as once, few or many counts, or as a class when the clone is expanded.

v_gene: TRBV5-1
j_gene: TRBJ1-4
abundance: .
CDR3aa: CASSFRQGDEKLFF

v_gene: TRBV12-1
j_gene: TRBJ2-3
abundance: few
CDR3aa: CASSKWENRSTDTQYF

v_gene: TRBV27
j_gene: TRBJ1-1
abundance: .
CDR3aa: CASRPYGGGKAFF

v_gene: TRBV25-1
j_gene: TRBJ2-5
abundance: .
CDR3aa: CASSRGPIAETQYF

v_gene: TRBV14
j_gene: TRBJ2-6
abundance: .
CDR3aa: CASSQPQVSGANVLTF

v_gene: TRBV2
j_gene: TRBJ2-2
abundance: .
CDR3aa: CASSEAFPSYTGELFF

v_gene: TRBV5-1
j_gene: TRBJ2-7
abundance: few
CDR3aa: CASSSWRQGSYEQYF

v_gene: TRBV18
j_gene: TRBJ2-5
abundance: .
CDR3aa: CASSPGRAETQYF

v_gene: TRBV28
j_gene: TRBJ1-3
abundance: many
CDR3aa: CASLRDRASGGNTIYF

v_gene: TRBV5-1
j_gene: TRBJ2-5
abundance: .
CDR3aa: CASSLVAGEETQYF

v_gene: TRBV5-1
j_gene: TRBJ2-5
abundance: once
CDR3aa: CASNPGAQETQYF